Below, 25 T cell receptor beta chains from the same sample are listed, as sequenced in a study of T-cell reconstitution after alpha-beta-depleted transplantation in children. Unique molecular identifiers were incorporated during preparation of the TCRbeta library. TCRdb reprocessed the PCR reads with MiXCR, giving one entry per CDR3 protein. Of about 490,000 distinct CDR3 sequences listed, roughly 10% are singletons. The sample here was PBMCs, taken before TCRalphabeta/CD19-depleted stem cell transplant. The receptors originated from a child aged 2 to 15 with inherited bone marrow failure, due to receive a stem cell transplant.

This clonotype was found many times. This chain uses TRBV12-3 or TRBV12-4 with TRBJ2-3, with D unresolved. This CDR3 is built from 12 residues. V lost 5 bases and J 5 bases, leaving 8 bases between the germline ends. DNA for the CDR3: TGTGCCAGCAGTAAGGCCGGAGATACGCAGTATTTT. Its protein is CASSKAGDTQYF.

The rearrangement uses TRBV2 and TRBJ2-1; TRBD2 aligns across 14 bases. The CDR3 is made up of 19 amino acids. V trimming: 10 bases; J trimming: 1 base; junction bases outside the gene matches: 15. Germline assignment: CDR1 SNHLY and CDR2 FYNNEI. CDR3 coding DNA: TGTGCCATCTGTTTCGTCTCGGGACTAGCGGGAGTTTCCTACAATGAGCAGTTCTTC. Translation: CAICFVSGLAGVSYNEQFF. Full variable domain (remainder filled in from reference TRBV2 and TRBJ2-1): EPEVTQTPSHQVTQMGQEVILRCVPISNHLYFYWYRQILGQKVEFLVSFYNNEISEKSEIFDDQFSVERPDGSNFTLKIRSTKLEDSAMYFCAICFVSGLAGVSYNEQFFGPGTRLTVL.

This clonotype was picked up a small number of times. V and J are TRBV4-3 and TRBJ2-7, with 7 bases lining up with TRBD2. CDR3 length: 17 amino acids. J lost 2 bases, V lost 0 bases, and 10 bases had no gene match. The germline CDR1 and CDR2 sequences are LGHNA and YSLEER. CDR3 in DNA: TGCGCCAGCAGCCAAGATCTTCTGGGGGGGGGTGCCTACGAGCAGTACTTC. Translation: CASSQDLLGGGAYEQYF.

There are many counts of this clonotype. The rearrangement joins TRBV5-1 to TRBJ2-2; D is ambiguous. Germline V gives CDR1 SGHRS, CDR2 YFSETQ. The CDR3 extends over 15 amino acids. With 2 bases removed from V and 4 bases from J, the gap between germline ends came to 12 bases. The CDR3 loop reads CASSFYPMLTGELFF. CDR3 nucleotide sequence: TGCGCCAGCAGCTTTTATCCTATGCTCACCGGGGAGCTGTTTTTT.

On this clonotype itself: This may come from a read error, since a much larger clone is one base off. The rearrangement uses TRBV29-1 and TRBJ2-1; 11 nucleotides align to TRBD1. V was clipped by 7 bases and J by 8 bases; unmatched bases: 10. Germline loops: CDR1 SQVTM, CDR2 ANQGSEA. The CDR3 consists of 14 residues. The CDR3 DNA sequence: TGCAGCGGGGATCCGGGACAGGGGGTCTATGAGCAGTTCTTC. It translates to CSGDPGQGVYEQFF.

Ten or more counts support this clonotype. The rearrangement links TRBV20-1 to TRBJ1-1, with TRBD1 as a possible D gene (5 bases). Trimming removed 8 bases at V and 3 bases at J, with 10 bases between. The germline V gene has CDR1 DFQATT and CDR2 SNEGSKA (reference sequence). This CDR3 region has 11 residues. The CDR3 nucleotides are TGCAGTCCGTGGGGGGACACTGAAGCTTTCTTT. Translated, it gives CSPWGDTEAFF.

This clonotype has a count of ten or more. The chain carries TRBV5-1 and TRBJ2-7; the D gene is possibly TRBD1 (5 bases). The CDR3 has 15 amino acids. V shed 2 bases and J shed 1 base, with 13 bases lying between them. Germline lookup yields CDR1 SGHRS and CDR2 YFSETQ. CDR3 amino acids: CASSFLRDSSYEQYF. In nucleotides, the CDR3 is TGCGCCAGCAGCTTCCTTCGAGACAGTTCCTACGAGCAGTACTTC. Looking up the rest from reference TRBV5-1 and TRBJ2-7 gives the full variable domain: KAGVTQTPRYLIKTRGQQVTLSCSPISGHRSVSWYQQTPGQGLQFLFEYFSETQRNKGNFPGRFSGRQFSNSRSEMNVSTLELGDSALYLCASSFLRDSSYEQYFGPGTRLTVT.

About this clonotype itself: A much larger clone sits a single nucleotide away, making a read error possible. This chain uses TRBV4-3 with TRBJ1-5, with no clear D. The length of the CDR3 is 14 residues. Germline values: CDR1 LGHNA, CDR2 YSLEER. Trimming cost V 0 bases and J 7 bases, with 10 bases left between them. This CDR3 reads CASSQDWVEQPQHF. CDR3 coding DNA: TGCGCCAGCAGCCAAGATTGGGTGGAACAGCCCCAGCATTTT.

This clonotype has at least ten counts. The CDR3 coding sequence is TGTGCCAGCAGCCCATTTAGAAGGAAGGAGCAGTACTTC. Its translation: CASSPFRRKEQYF. V gene TRBV27 combines with J gene TRBJ2-7, with unresolved D. The CDR3 covers 13 residues. V was cut by 6 bases and J by 7 bases, with 16 bases left in between. In germline, CDR1 is MNHEY, CDR2 SMNVEV (reference sequence).

V and J are TRBV5-4 and TRBJ1-1, with TRBD1 matching 11 bases. CDR1 and CDR2 (germline): SGHNT, YYREEE (reference sequence). CDR3 length: 14 residues. V shed 4 bases and J 6 bases; nucleotides not matched to a gene: 5. CDR3 sequence (DNA): TGTGCCAGCAGCGGGGGACAGGGGGAGCCTGAAGCTTTCTTT. Amino acids: CASSGGQGEPEAFF.

This clonotype was seen repeatedly, ten times or more. The chain uses TRBV27 and TRBJ1-1, with 10 positions matching TRBD1. The CDR3 is made up of 15 amino acids. The V gene's germline CDR1 is MNHEY and CDR2 SMNVEV (reference sequence). Germline trimming cut 6 bases from V and 2 bases from J; bases unmatched to any gene: 6. Here the CDR3 reads CASSHGDRGNTEAFF. CDR3 in DNA: TGTGCCAGCAGCCATGGGGACAGGGGAAACACTGAAGCTTTCTTT.

V is TRBV28 and J is TRBJ2-3; a weak D match, TRBD2 (5 bases). V lost 4 bases, J lost 1 base, and 15 bases lay in between. CDR3 size: 16 residues. Germline V gene lookup returns CDR1 MDHEN and CDR2 SYDVKM. CDR3 residues: CASSSREWVGTDTQYF. The DNA for the CDR3 is TGTGCCAGCAGTTCAAGGGAGTGGGTCGGCACAGATACGCAGTATTTT. Supplemented by reference TRBV28 and TRBJ2-3, the full variable domain reads DVKVTQSSRYLVKRTGEKVFLECVQDMDHENMFWYRQDPGLGLRLIYFSYDVKMKEKGDIPEGYSVSREKKERFSLILESASTNQTSMYLCASSSREWVGTDTQYFGPGTRLTVL.

V usage is TRBV5-1 and J usage is TRBJ2-3, with 11 bases fitting TRBD2. The V and J ends lost 6 bases and 1 base, in that order; junction bases with no gene match: 4. Germline CDR1 reads SGHRS; CDR2 reads YFSETQ. This CDR3 region has 15 residues. The CDR3 spells CASTGLAGGTDTQYF. CDR3 in DNA: TGCGCCAGCACCGGACTAGCGGGTGGCACAGATACGCAGTATTTT.

This clonotype was found many times. This rearrangement joins TRBV7-6 to TRBJ2-3, with a weak D call TRBD1 (6 bases). The V and J ends lost 5 bases and 0 bases respectively, with 12 bases between them. From germline, CDR1 is SGHVS and CDR2 FNYEAQ. The CDR3 runs 15 residues. Here the CDR3 reads CASSDRRTSTDTQYF. The CDR3 region has the DNA TGTGCCAGCAGCGACAGGAGAACTAGCACAGATACGCAGTATTTT.

In this sample, this clonotype turned up many times. For the CDR3, the DNA is TGCAGCGTTGACAGGCGTCAAGAGACCCAGTACTTC. It yields the protein CSVDRRQETQYF. This chain joins TRBV29-1 and TRBJ2-5; no definite D call. V gave up 3 bases and J gave up 2 bases, with 7 bases separating them. The CDR3 sequence is 12 residues long. Germline V CDR1 and CDR2: SQVTM, ANQGSEA.

This chain connects TRBV7-2 to TRBJ2-7; 8 bases agree with TRBD2. There are 14 residues in the CDR3. V lost 8 bases to trimming and J lost 2 bases; unmatched junction nucleotides: 8. Germline loops: CDR1 SGHTA, CDR2 FQGNSA. The CDR3 nucleotides are TGTGCCAGCGTCTTAGCGGGGTTTACCTACGAGCAGTACTTC. Translation: CASVLAGFTYEQYF.

This clonotype has a count of ten or more. The chain joins TRBV30 to TRBJ2-1; D not certain. Germline-derived CDR1 and CDR2 are GTSNPN and SVGIG (reference sequence). V lost 4 bases and J 0 bases, leaving 13 bases between the germline ends. This CDR3 spans 15 amino acids. In DNA, the CDR3 is TGTGCCTGGAACCCAGCCCCCAGCTCCTACAATGAGCAGTTCTTC. The encoded protein is CAWNPAPSSYNEQFF.

In this sample, this clonotype turned up once. A much larger clone differs from this one at a single base, so this may be a read error. The CDR3 DNA reads as TGTGCCAGCAGACTAGTCCAAGAGACCCAGTACTTC. Its protein is CASRLVQETQYF. The chain has TRBV12-3 or TRBV12-4 and TRBJ2-5; possible D gene TRBD2, 5 bases. CDR3 length equals 12 residues. The V gene lost 6 bases and the J gene lost 1 base, with 6 bases spanning the gap.

This clonotype occurred many times. This chain links TRBV3-1 with TRBJ2-5; D unclear. The CDR3 totals 13 residues. CDR1 LGHDT and CDR2 YNNKEL come from the germline V gene (reference sequence). Trimming removed 0 bases from V and 3 bases from J, with 5 bases in between. The chain's CDR3 is CASSQEGKETQYF. CDR3 coding DNA: TGTGCCAGCAGCCAAGAGGGAAAAGAGACCCAGTACTTC.

This clonotype was counted many times. V gene TRBV12-3 or TRBV12-4 combines with J gene TRBJ2-7; D unclear. The CDR3 runs to 14 residues. V was clipped by 3 bases and J by 6 bases, with 15 bases between them. Written as DNA, the CDR3 is TGTGCCAGCAGTTTCCCCCAGCACCAGTCCGAGCAGTACTTC. Translation: CASSFPQHQSEQYF.

The table lists this clonotype with many counts. V gene TRBV5-1 combines with J gene TRBJ2-7; TRBD2 aligns across 11 bases. Germline loops: CDR1 SGHRS, CDR2 YFSETQ. There are 16 residues in the CDR3. Losses at the gene ends were 3 bases for V and 2 bases for J; bases not matched to a gene: 7. The CDR3 nucleotides read TGCGCCAGCAGCTCAACGGGACTAGCGGCCCCCTACGAGCAGTACTTC. Translated: CASSSTGLAAPYEQYF.

This clonotype was observed many times. The chain carries TRBV28 and TRBJ1-4, with D maybe TRBD1 (6 bases). This CDR3 is built from 13 residues. CDR1 and CDR2 from the germline V gene are MDHEN and SYDVKM. Trimming stripped 5 bases from V and 7 bases from J, with 11 bases between. CDR3 region: CASSPTGTEKLFF. The CDR3 DNA is TGTGCCAGCAGTCCCACAGGGACTGAAAAACTGTTTTTT.

At least ten counts were recorded for this clonotype. This chain joins TRBV20-1 and TRBJ2-3, with D possibly being TRBD1 or TRBD2 (5 bases each). Germline values: CDR1 DFQATT, CDR2 SNEGSKA (reference sequence). Trimming took off 7 bases at V and 2 bases at J, with 13 bases between the two ends. CDR3 length: 13 residues. CDR3 amino acids: CSGNEGITDTQYF. The CDR3 DNA is TGCAGTGGAAACGAGGGGATCACAGATACGCAGTATTTT.

The chain is built from TRBV25-1 and TRBJ1-6; D is ambiguous. The length of the CDR3 is 15 residues. Trimming took 6 bases from V and 9 from J, leaving 18 bases between them. CDR1 MGHDK and CDR2 SYGVNS come from the germline V gene. The CDR3 loop is CASSLANSVGSPLHF. DNA for the CDR3: TGTGCCAGCAGCCTTGCTAACTCGGTTGGTTCACCCCTCCACTTT.

On this clonotype itself: Given a much more abundant clone one base away, this may be a read error. The chain recombines TRBV4-2 with TRBJ2-7, with 10 bases aligning to TRBD2. Germline CDR1 reads LGHNA; CDR2 reads YNFKEQ. The CDR3 contains 15 residues. V was pared by 3 bases and J by 10 bases, with 12 bases of the junction left unmatched. CDR3 in DNA: TGTGCCAGCAGCCATGAAGCGGGACTAGCGACCGACCAGTACTTC. Protein: CASSHEAGLATDQYF.